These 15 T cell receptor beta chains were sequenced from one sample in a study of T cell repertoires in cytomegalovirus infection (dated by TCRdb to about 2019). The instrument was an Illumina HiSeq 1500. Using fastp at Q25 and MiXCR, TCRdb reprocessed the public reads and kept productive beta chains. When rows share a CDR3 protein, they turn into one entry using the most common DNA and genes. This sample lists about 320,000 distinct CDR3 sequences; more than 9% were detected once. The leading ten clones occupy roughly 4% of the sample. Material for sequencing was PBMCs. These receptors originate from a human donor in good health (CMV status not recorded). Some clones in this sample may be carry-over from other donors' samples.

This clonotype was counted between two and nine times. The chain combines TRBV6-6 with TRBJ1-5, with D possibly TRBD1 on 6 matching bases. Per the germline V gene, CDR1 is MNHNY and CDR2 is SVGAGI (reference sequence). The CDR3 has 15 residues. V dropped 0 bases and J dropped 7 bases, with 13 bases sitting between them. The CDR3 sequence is CASSYSMGTTQPQHF. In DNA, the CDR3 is TGTGCCAGCAGTTACTCGATGGGGACAACCCAGCCCCAGCATTTT.

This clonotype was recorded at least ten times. The CDR3 region is CASSPGLAGDNEQFF. The DNA of the CDR3 is TGTGCCAGCAGCCCCGGACTAGCGGGAGACAATGAGCAGTTCTTC. The gene calls are TRBV7-4 and TRBJ2-1; 13 bases agree with TRBD2. Germline CDR1 is SGHVT and CDR2 is SQSDAQ. The CDR3 has 15 residues. V shed 5 bases and J 5 bases; nucleotides not matched to a gene: 3.

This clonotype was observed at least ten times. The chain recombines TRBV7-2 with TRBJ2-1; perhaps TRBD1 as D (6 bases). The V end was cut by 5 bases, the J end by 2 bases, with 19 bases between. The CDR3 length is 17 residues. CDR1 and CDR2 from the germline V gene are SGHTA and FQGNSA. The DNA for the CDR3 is TGTGCCAGCAGCAAACGGGACACCATACAGGCCTACAATGAGCAGTTCTTC. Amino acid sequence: CASSKRDTIQAYNEQFF. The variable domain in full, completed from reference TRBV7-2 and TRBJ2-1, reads GAGVSQSPSNKVTEKGKDVELRCDPISGHTALYWYRQSLGQGLEFLIYFQGNSAPDKSGLPSDRFSAERTGGSVSTLTIQRTQQEDSAVYLCASSKRDTIQAYNEQFFGPGTRLTVL.

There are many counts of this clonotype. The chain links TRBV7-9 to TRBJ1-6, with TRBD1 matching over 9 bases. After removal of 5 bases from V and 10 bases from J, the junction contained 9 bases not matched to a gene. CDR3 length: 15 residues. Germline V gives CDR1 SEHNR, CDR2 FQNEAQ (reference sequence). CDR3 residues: CASSVPGTGYSPLHF. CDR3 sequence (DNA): TGTGCCAGCAGCGTACCCGGGACAGGGTACTCACCCCTCCACTTT.

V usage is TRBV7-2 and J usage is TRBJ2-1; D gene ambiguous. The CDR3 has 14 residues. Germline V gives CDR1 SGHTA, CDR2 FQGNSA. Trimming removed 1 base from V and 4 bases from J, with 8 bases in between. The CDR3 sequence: CASSLGQEYNEQFF. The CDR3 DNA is TGTGCCAGCAGCTTAGGGCAAGAATACAATGAGCAGTTCTTC. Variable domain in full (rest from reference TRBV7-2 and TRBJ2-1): GAGVSQSPSNKVTEKGKDVELRCDPISGHTALYWYRQSLGQGLEFLIYFQGNSAPDKSGLPSDRFSAERTGGSVSTLTIQRTQQEDSAVYLCASSLGQEYNEQFFGPGTRLTVL.

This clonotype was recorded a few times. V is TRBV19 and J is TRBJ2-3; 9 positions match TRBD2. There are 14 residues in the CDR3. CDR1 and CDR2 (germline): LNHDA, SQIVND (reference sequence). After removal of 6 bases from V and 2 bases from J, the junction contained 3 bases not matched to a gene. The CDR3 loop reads CASRPGLATDTQYF. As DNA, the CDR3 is TGTGCCAGTAGGCCGGGACTAGCCACAGATACGCAGTATTTT.

This chain's CDR3 is CASSSYWRIGTGELFF. The CDR3 DNA follows: TGTGCCAGCAGTTCCTATTGGAGGATTGGCACCGGGGAGCTGTTTTTT. The V gene is TRBV6-5, the J gene TRBJ2-2; D is perhaps TRBD2 (5 bases). Germline lookup yields CDR1 MNHEY and CDR2 SVGAGI. V was pared by 4 bases and J by 4 bases, with 16 bases between. The CDR3 has 16 residues.

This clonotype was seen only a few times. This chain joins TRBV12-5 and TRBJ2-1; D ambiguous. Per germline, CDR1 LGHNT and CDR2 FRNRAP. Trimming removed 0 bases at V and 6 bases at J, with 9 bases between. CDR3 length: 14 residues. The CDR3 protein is CASGLVDLPNEQFF. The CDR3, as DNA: TGTGCTAGTGGTTTGGTCGACTTACCCAATGAGCAGTTCTTC. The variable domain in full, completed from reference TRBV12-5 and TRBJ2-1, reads DARVTQTPRHKVTEMGQEVTMRCQPILGHNTVFWYRQTMMQGLELLAYFRNRAPLDDSGMPKDRFSAEMPDATLATLKIQPSEPRDSAVYFCASGLVDLPNEQFFGPGTRLTVL.

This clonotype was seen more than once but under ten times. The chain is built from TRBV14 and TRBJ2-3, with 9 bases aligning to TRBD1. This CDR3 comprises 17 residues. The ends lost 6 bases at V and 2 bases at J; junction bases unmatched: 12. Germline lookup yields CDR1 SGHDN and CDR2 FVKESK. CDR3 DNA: TGTGCCAGCAGTCCAAAGTCACAGGGGGCCGTCACAGATACGCAGTATTTT. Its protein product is CASSPKSQGAVTDTQYF.

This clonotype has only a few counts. Here the CDR3 DNA reads TGTGCCAGCACCAGATGGGGACAGGGAAGCAATCAGCCCCAGCATTTT. It specifies CASTRWGQGSNQPQHF. V gene TRBV2 combines with J gene TRBJ1-5; 9 bases map to TRBD1. Germline lookup yields CDR1 SNHLY and CDR2 FYNNEI. CDR3 length equals 16 residues. Unmatched junction bases numbered 8, after V lost 7 bases and J lost 1 base.

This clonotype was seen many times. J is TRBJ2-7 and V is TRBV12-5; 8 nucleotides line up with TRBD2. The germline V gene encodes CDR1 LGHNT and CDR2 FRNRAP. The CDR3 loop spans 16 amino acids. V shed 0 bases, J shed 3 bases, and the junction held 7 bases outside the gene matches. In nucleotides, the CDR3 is TGTGCTAGTGGTTTGGTAGTAGGTAGCGGGGACTACGAGCAGTACTTC. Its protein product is CASGLVVGSGDYEQYF.

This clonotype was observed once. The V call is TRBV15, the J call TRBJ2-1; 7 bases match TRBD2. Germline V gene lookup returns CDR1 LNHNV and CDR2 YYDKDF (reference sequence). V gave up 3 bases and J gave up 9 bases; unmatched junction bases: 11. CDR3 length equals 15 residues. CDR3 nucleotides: TGTGCCACCAGCAGGGGACGGGGGACTACTTTTGAGCAGTTCTTC. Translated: CATSRGRGTTFEQFF.

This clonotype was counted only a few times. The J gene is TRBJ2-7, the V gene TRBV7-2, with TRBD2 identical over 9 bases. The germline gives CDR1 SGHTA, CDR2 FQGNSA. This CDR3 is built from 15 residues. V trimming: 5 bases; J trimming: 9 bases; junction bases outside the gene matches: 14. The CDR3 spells CASSQKSGGRVRQYF. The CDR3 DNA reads TGTGCCAGCAGCCAGAAGTCAGGCGGGAGGGTTAGGCAGTACTTC.

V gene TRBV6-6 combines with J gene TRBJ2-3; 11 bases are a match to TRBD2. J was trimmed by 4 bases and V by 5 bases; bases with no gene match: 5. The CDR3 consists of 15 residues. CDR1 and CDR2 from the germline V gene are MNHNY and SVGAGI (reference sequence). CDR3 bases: TGTGCCAGCAGTCTACTAGCGGGAGTTCCAGATACGCAGTATTTT. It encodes CASSLLAGVPDTQYF.

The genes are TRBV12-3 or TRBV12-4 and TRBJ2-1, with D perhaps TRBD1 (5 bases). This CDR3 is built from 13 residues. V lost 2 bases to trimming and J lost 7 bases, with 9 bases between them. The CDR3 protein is CASSLRGTNEQFF. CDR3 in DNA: TGTGCCAGCAGTTTAAGGGGCACTAATGAGCAGTTCTTC.